This T cell receptor beta chain emerged from a study of T cells in Graves' hyperthyroidism and ophthalmopathy. This clonotype appeared many times. Newly diagnosed hyperthyroidism patients aged 18 to 65 years had disease lasting under 2 months. Germline V gene sequence: CDR1 SGHTA, CDR2 FQGNSA. Trimming at V came to 5 bases and at J to 11 bases, leaving 11 bases not matched to a gene. The CDR3 is 16 amino acids. Template material for amplifying TCR beta CDR3 regions consisted of RNA transcripts. The HTBI primer set drove a first-round RT-PCR of the TCR CDR3. Each CDR3 protein gets one entry after TCRdb re-called the multiplex PCR reads with MiXCR. The data contain about 680,000 distinct CDR3 sequences, 30% to 40% of them singletons.

Material for sequencing was blood. The chain has TRBV7-2 and TRBJ2-5; 16 bases agree with TRBD2. This sequence originates from a woman aged 35 to 49 with Graves' hyperthyroidism. The CDR3 spells CASSLGLAGGRLTQYF. The CDR3 nucleotides are TGTGCCAGCAGCCTGGGACTAGCGGGAGGGCGGCTAACTCAGTACTTC.